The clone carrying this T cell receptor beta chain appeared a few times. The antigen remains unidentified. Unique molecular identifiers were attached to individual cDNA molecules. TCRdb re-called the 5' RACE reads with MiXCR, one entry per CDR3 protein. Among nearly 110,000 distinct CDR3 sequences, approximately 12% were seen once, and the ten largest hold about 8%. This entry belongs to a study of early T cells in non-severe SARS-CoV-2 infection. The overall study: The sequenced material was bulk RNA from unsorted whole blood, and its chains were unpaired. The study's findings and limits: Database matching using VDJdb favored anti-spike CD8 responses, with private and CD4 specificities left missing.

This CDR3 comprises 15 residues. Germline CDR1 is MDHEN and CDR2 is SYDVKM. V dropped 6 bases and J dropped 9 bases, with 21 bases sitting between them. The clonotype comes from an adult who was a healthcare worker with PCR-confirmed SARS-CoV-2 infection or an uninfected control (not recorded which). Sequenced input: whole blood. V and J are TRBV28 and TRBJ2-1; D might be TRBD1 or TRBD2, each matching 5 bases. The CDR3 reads CASSFGPGTPAEQFF. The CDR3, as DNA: TGTGCCAGCAGCTTTGGCCCAGGGACCCCCGCTGAGCAGTTCTTC.